The 8 T cell receptor beta chains in this list originate from one sample, sequenced in a study of molecular identifiers for immune sequencing clone quantification. In TCRdb, the PCR reads were re-called with MiXCR into one record per CDR3 protein. The profile shows over 550,000 distinct CDR3 sequences, approximately 24% of them singletons. Sample: naive CD8+ T cells from blood, with Jurkat cell RNA spiked in. Noted subset: FACS-sorted CD8+CD4-CCR7+CD45RA+ naive T cells. The receptors come from a human donor in good health. Some libraries in this study had Jurkat cell RNA spiked in.

A remark on this clonotype: This could be a read error, since a much larger clone is one nucleotide away. The chain is built from TRBV4-3 and TRBJ2-7, with D possibly TRBD2 on 5 matching bases. V lost 1 base and J lost 4, with 17 bases in between. This CDR3 comprises 16 residues. Germline CDR1 and CDR2: LGHNA and YSLEER. The CDR3 protein is CASSQGVTGIRYEQYF. The DNA of the CDR3 is TGCGCCAGCAGCCAAGGAGTCACCGGGATACGGTACGAGCAGTACTTC.

This clonotype showed up many times. The chain joins TRBV6-2 or TRBV6-3 to TRBJ1-1, with D unresolved. V was cut by 2 bases and J by 4 bases, with 11 bases left in between. CDR1 is MNHEY and CDR2 is SVGEGT in the germline V gene. The CDR3 is 14 amino acids. This CDR3 is CASSYTRISTEAFF. The CDR3 DNA reads TGTGCCAGCAGTTACACCAGGATTTCCACTGAAGCTTTCTTT.

This clonotype has ten or more counts. This chain links TRBV4-1 with TRBJ1-4, with D tentatively TRBD1 (5 bases). CDR3 length equals 15 residues. Deletions cut 3 bases from V and 5 bases from J, with 13 bases between. Germline CDR1 reads MGHRA; CDR2 reads YSYEKL. CDR3 nucleotide sequence: TGCGCCAGCAGCCACAGGACATCGGCGAATGAAAAACTGTTTTTT. It translates to CASSHRTSANEKLFF.

With respect to this clonotype: A clone one base away is much larger, so this may be a read error. DNA for the CDR3: TGTGCCAGCGGTGACACAGGCTATGGCTACACCTTC. Amino acids: CASGDTGYGYTF. This sequence joins TRBV2 and TRBJ1-2, with D perhaps TRBD1 (5 bases). The CDR3 loop spans 12 amino acids. Per the germline V gene, CDR1 is SNHLY and CDR2 is FYNNEI.

This clonotype has just a few counts. V usage is TRBV27 and J usage is TRBJ2-3; TRBD2 agrees at 10 bases. CDR1 MNHEY and CDR2 SMNVEV come from the germline V gene (reference sequence). Trimming cost V 1 base and J 4 bases; bases outside gene matches: 5. This CDR3 is built from 16 residues. CDR3 nucleotide sequence: TGTGCCAGCAGTTTATGGGCTAGCGGGAGCTCAGATACGCAGTATTTT. It encodes CASSLWASGSSDTQYF.

This clonotype was seen ten or more times. The V and J genes are TRBV4-1 and TRBJ2-3; D unresolved. Trimming took 1 base from V and 0 from J, leaving 8 bases between them. Per the germline V gene, CDR1 is MGHRA and CDR2 is YSYEKL. The CDR3 is 15 amino acids. The CDR3 region has the DNA TGCGCCAGCAGCCAAGCTCCTGGGAGCACAGATACGCAGTATTTT. It is translated as CASSQAPGSTDTQYF.

This clonotype came up many times. This chain joins TRBV30 and TRBJ2-7; no firm D call. Per the germline V gene, CDR1 is GTSNPN and CDR2 is SVGIG (reference sequence). The CDR3 spans 11 residues. The V end was cut by 0 bases, the J end by 5 bases, with 5 bases between. CDR3 sequence (DNA): TGTGCCTGGAGTGTAGGCGACGAGCAGTACTTC. Amino acid sequence: CAWSVGDEQYF.

The sample holds a few counts of this clonotype. The chain recombines TRBV5-1 with TRBJ2-1, with 8 positions matching TRBD2. Germline CDR1 and CDR2: SGHRS and YFSETQ. The ends lost 1 base at V and 4 bases at J; junction bases unmatched: 10. The CDR3 has 17 amino acids. CDR3 DNA: TGCGCCAGCAGCTTGAAAGAACTAGCGGCGATTTACAATGAGCAGTTCTTC. It specifies CASSLKELAAIYNEQFF.